Shown below are 30 T cell receptor beta chains from a single sample sequenced in a study of technical replicates of blood from several donors. TCRdb's copy holds only in-frame clones and misses some; the assay was immunoSEQ multiplex PCR. The sample lists roughly 65,000 clones, around 86% seen once, with approximately 4.8% in the top ten. Sequenced material: PBMCs. Source of these receptors: a human donor in good health. Some clones in this sample may be carry-over from other donors' samples.

This clone has only a few counts. The chain links TRBV19 to TRBJ1-6, with D possibly TRBD1 on 6 matching bases. V was cut by 8 bases and J by 0 bases, with 11 bases left in between. Germline V CDR1 and CDR2: LNHDA, SQIVND (reference sequence). This CDR3 spans 15 amino acids. The CDR3 sequence: CASQGQSSYNSPLHF. The CDR3 DNA sequence: TGTGCCAGTCAAGGACAGAGCTCCTATAATTCACCCCTCCACTTT.

This chain uses TRBV5-5 with TRBJ2-5; 9 bases are shared with TRBD2. The CDR3 extends over 14 amino acids. The ends lost 4 bases at V and 5 bases at J; junction bases unmatched: 6. CDR1 SGHKS and CDR2 YYEKEE come from the germline V gene (reference sequence). The CDR3 sequence: CASSPRTSVETQYF. Written as DNA, the CDR3 is TGTGCCAGCAGCCCGCGGACTAGCGTCGAGACCCAGTACTTC.

This rearrangement joins TRBV9 to TRBJ2-1, with TRBD1 as a possible D gene (6 bases). The germline V and J ends were trimmed by 3 bases and 4 bases, with 11 bases remaining between them. The germline gives CDR1 SGDLS, CDR2 YYNGEE. The CDR3 runs to 14 residues. CDR3 bases: TGTGCCAGCAGCGGCAGGGGTTCTTACAATGAGCAGTTCTTC. Protein sequence: CASSGRGSYNEQFF.

The chain has TRBV7-3 and TRBJ2-3; D unclear. V was shortened by 0 bases and J by 4 bases, with 11 bases between the two germline ends. CDR1 SGHTA and CDR2 FQGTGA come from the germline V gene. The CDR3 loop spans 15 amino acids. The CDR3 coding sequence is TGTGCCAGCAGCTTAACCCCAGCAGACTCAGATACGCAGTATTTT. As protein: CASSLTPADSDTQYF.

The J gene is TRBJ1-2, the V gene TRBV15; possibly TRBD1 for D (5 bases). Trimming stripped 1 base from V and 2 bases from J, with 8 bases between. The CDR3 is made up of 14 amino acids. From germline, CDR1 is LNHNV and CDR2 YYDKDF (reference sequence). In DNA form, the CDR3 reads TGTGCCACCAGCAGAGCTGGACAAAACTATGGCTACACCTTC. Residues: CATSRAGQNYGYTF. The whole variable domain, filled in from reference TRBV15 and TRBJ1-2, reads DAMVIQNPRYQVTQFGKPVTLSCSQTLNHNVMYWYQQKSSQAPKLLFHYYDKDFNNEADTPDNFQSRRPNTSFCFLDIRSPGLGDTAMYLCATSRAGQNYGYTFGSGTRLTVV.

The chain employs TRBV5-1 and TRBJ2-7, with 8 bases aligning to TRBD1. Germline CDR1 reads SGHRS; CDR2 reads YFSETQ. V shed 4 bases, J shed 6 bases, and the junction held 6 bases outside the gene matches. There are 13 residues in the CDR3. CDR3 sequence (DNA): TGCGCCAGCAGCCCCGGACAGGGAGGCGAGCAGTACTTC. It encodes CASSPGQGGEQYF.

The table lists this clone with a count of one. The genes are TRBV5-4 and TRBJ1-2; weak D call: TRBD1 (6 bases). Germline assignment: CDR1 SGHNT and CDR2 YYREEE (reference sequence). This CDR3 is 13 amino acids long. The V end lost 4 bases, the J end lost 11 bases, and 18 bases lay between the germline ends. This CDR3 is CASSPGGGTWYTF. The CDR3 bases are TGTGCCAGCAGCCCGGGTGGGGGCACCTGGTACACCTTC.

This chain links TRBV4-3 with TRBJ2-3; TRBD2 matches at 7 bases. The germline V gene encodes CDR1 LGHNA and CDR2 YSLEER. Trimming cost V 4 bases and J 6 bases; bases outside gene matches: 4. CDR3 length: 13 residues. This CDR3 is CASSPGLLDTQYF. CDR3 DNA: TGCGCCAGCAGCCCGGGACTACTCGATACGCAGTATTTT.

This clone turned up a few times. The rearrangement joins TRBV10-3 to TRBJ2-7; D is uncertain. The CDR3 loop spans 13 amino acids. Germline V lookup: CDR1 ENHRY, CDR2 SYGVKD. Trimming left V 5 bases short and J 6 bases short, with 14 bases between. For the CDR3, the DNA is TGTGCCATCAGTCCGGGTTCTTCTTCCGAGCAGTACTTC. It specifies CAISPGSSSEQYF.

V is TRBV2 and J is TRBJ2-1; the match to TRBD1 covers 9 bases. The V gene's germline CDR1 is SNHLY and CDR2 FYNNEI. The CDR3 is made up of 14 amino acids. Unmatched junction bases numbered 5, after V lost 6 bases and J lost 5 bases. CDR3 nucleotides: TGTGCCAGCAGAGGGACAGGGAGCAACAATGAGCAGTTCTTC. Its protein product is CASRGTGSNNEQFF.

The table lists this clone with a count of one. This chain joins TRBV6-5 and TRBJ1-3, with unresolved D. The length of the CDR3 is 15 residues. The germline gives CDR1 MNHEY, CDR2 SVGAGI. Deletions cut 2 bases from V and 2 bases from J, with 10 bases between. The CDR3 protein is CASSYGVRTGNTIYF. In DNA form, the CDR3 reads TGTGCCAGCAGTTACGGTGTCAGGACTGGAAACACCATATATTTT.

The V call is TRBV5-6, the J call TRBJ1-2; D perhaps matches TRBD1 (6 bases). Trimming removed 1 base from V and 2 bases from J, with 18 bases in between. The CDR3 has 17 residues. Germline V lookup: CDR1 SGHDT, CDR2 YYEEEE. For the CDR3, the DNA is TGTGCCAGCAGCTTGTGGCGGACAGAAAGTGGGAACTATGGCTACACCTTC. This sequence encodes CASSLWRTESGNYGYTF.

This clone was seen just once. V and J are TRBV4-3 and TRBJ1-2; 9 bases are shared with TRBD1. Germline V gene sequence: CDR1 LGHNA, CDR2 YSLEER. V lost 5 bases, J lost 7 bases, and 5 bases stayed unmatched. The CDR3 extends over 13 amino acids. CDR3 amino acids: CASSSRQGVGYTF. The CDR3 DNA reads as TGCGCCAGCAGCTCTCGACAGGGGGTTGGCTACACCTTC.

The chain is built from TRBV29-1 and TRBJ2-7; 7 nucleotides line up with TRBD2. Unmatched junction bases numbered 9, after V lost 4 bases and J lost 3 bases. The germline gives CDR1 SQVTM, CDR2 ANQGSEA. CDR3 length equals 14 residues. The CDR3 bases are TGCAGCGTTGTGTTGGCTAGCGGAAACTACGAGCAGTACTTC. As protein: CSVVLASGNYEQYF.

The genes are TRBV5-4 and TRBJ1-3; D might be TRBD1 (6 bases). CDR3 length: 15 amino acids. V was shortened by 3 bases and J by 2 bases, with 12 bases between the two germline ends. Germline CDR1 and CDR2: SGHNT and YYREEE (reference sequence). The CDR3 coding sequence is TGTGCCAGCAGCTGGGAAACAGGGACTGGAAACACCATATATTTT. This gives the protein CASSWETGTGNTIYF.

This chain links TRBV5-6 with TRBJ2-7; 14 bases line up with TRBD2. The V segment lost 5 bases and the J segment 2 bases; nucleotides outside the gene matches: 12. Germline CDR1 is SGHDT and CDR2 is YYEEEE. CDR3 length: 18 amino acids. CDR3 DNA sequence: TGTGCCAGCAGTTCAACAACCGGGACTAGCGGGAGTACCTACGAGCAGTACTTC. This encodes CASSSTTGTSGSTYEQYF.

The genes are TRBV5-5 and TRBJ1-1, with 7 bases that match TRBD1. The CDR3 length is 15 residues. The V gene's germline CDR1 is SGHKS and CDR2 YYEKEE (reference sequence). With 4 bases clipped from V and 1 base from J, the junction kept 7 bases outside the gene matches. CDR3 in amino acids: CASSATGTANTEAFF. CDR3 DNA sequence: TGTGCCAGCAGCGCTACCGGGACAGCGAACACTGAAGCTTTCTTT.

Here the CDR3 reads CASSLEAATNEKLFF. The CDR3 DNA reads as TGTGCCAGCAGCCTCGAGGCGGCAACTAATGAAAAACTGTTTTTT. The gene calls are TRBV6-1 and TRBJ1-4; D unclear. CDR3 length equals 15 residues. Germline V lookup: CDR1 MNHNS, CDR2 SASEGT. The V end lost 6 bases, the J end lost 0 bases, and 11 bases lay between the germline ends.

The chain combines TRBV28 with TRBJ1-5; the match to TRBD1 covers 8 bases. V lost 6 bases to trimming and J lost 4 bases; unmatched junction nucleotides: 8. Looked up from germline, CDR1 is MDHEN and CDR2 is SYDVKM. The CDR3 runs 15 residues. The CDR3 DNA reads as TGTGCCAGCAGCACACCACAGGGGGGAAATCAGCCCCAGCATTTT. Translating gives CASSTPQGGNQPQHF.

J is TRBJ2-7 and V is TRBV4-1, with TRBD1 matching 9 bases. V dropped 5 bases and J dropped 5; count of bases not matched to a gene: 4. The CDR3 is 13 residues long. In germline, CDR1 is MGHRA, CDR2 YSYEKL. For the CDR3, the DNA is TGCGCCAGCAGCTCTCGGACAGGGGACGAGCAGTACTTC. Protein sequence: CASSSRTGDEQYF.

This rearrangement joins TRBV14 to TRBJ2-1; TRBD2 agrees at 8 bases. The CDR3 consists of 16 residues. The V gene end was trimmed by 1 base and the J gene end by 4 bases; junction bases not matched to a gene: 6. Germline V gives CDR1 SGHDN, CDR2 FVKESK. The CDR3: CASSQGVSGGYNEQFF. Written as DNA, the CDR3 is TGTGCCAGCAGCCAAGGAGTGAGCGGGGGATACAATGAGCAGTTCTTC.

The gene calls are TRBV5-4 and TRBJ1-1, with 9 bases that match TRBD1. The CDR3 is 15 amino acids. Germline-derived CDR1 and CDR2 are SGHNT and YYREEE (reference sequence). V lost 4 bases, J lost 5 bases, and 9 bases stayed unmatched. CDR3 residues: CASSEGTGFETEAFF. The CDR3 nucleotides are TGTGCCAGCAGCGAAGGGACAGGGTTCGAGACTGAAGCTTTCTTT.

CDR3 residues: CASSRGGWETQYF. The DNA of the CDR3 is TGTGCCAGCAGCCGAGGGGGCTGGGAGACCCAGTACTTC. This chain joins TRBV7-9 and TRBJ2-5; 7 bases map to TRBD1. The junction had 5 bases not matched to a gene; V was cut back by 5 bases and J by 5 bases. The CDR3 runs 13 residues. Looked up from germline, CDR1 is SEHNR and CDR2 is FQNEAQ (reference sequence).

The V gene is TRBV14, the J gene TRBJ2-1, with 7 bases lining up with TRBD1. The CDR3 runs to 15 residues. Germline loops: CDR1 SGHDN, CDR2 FVKESK. V lost 4 bases, J lost 5 bases, and 8 bases stayed unmatched. The DNA of the CDR3 is TGTGCCAGCAGCCCTAACAGGGGCGGCCACAATGAGCAGTTCTTC. Protein: CASSPNRGGHNEQFF.

The chain uses TRBV4-3 and TRBJ1-2, with a possible D match to TRBD1 (6 bases). Trimming stripped 1 base from V and 8 bases from J, with 11 bases between. The CDR3 length is 13 residues. Germline values: CDR1 LGHNA, CDR2 YSLEER. The CDR3: CASSQVAGVGYTF. In DNA, the CDR3 is TGCGCCAGCAGCCAAGTGGCAGGGGTCGGCTACACCTTC.

This clone occurred many times. J is TRBJ2-3 and V is TRBV6-4; D perhaps matches TRBD2 (5 bases). This CDR3 has 15 residues. Germline CDR1 reads MRHNA; CDR2 reads SNTAGT. Trimming left V 3 bases short and J 0 bases short, with 10 bases between. The CDR3, as DNA: TGTGCCAGCAGTGAGTCCGCGGGCAGCACAGATACGCAGTATTTT. This gives the protein CASSESAGSTDTQYF.

The chain uses TRBV18 and TRBJ1-2; D is undetermined. Germline loops: CDR1 KGHSH, CDR2 LQKENI. CDR3 size: 15 residues. V was shortened by 3 bases and J by 2 bases, with 13 bases between the two germline ends. CDR3 nucleotides: TGTGCCAGCTCACCTTCAGTTCAGGAAAACTATGGCTACACCTTC. Amino acid sequence: CASSPSVQENYGYTF.

The chain links TRBV4-2 to TRBJ2-3, with TRBD2 matching 11 bases. V shed 6 bases, J shed 3 bases, and the junction held 11 bases outside the gene matches. CDR3 length: 17 amino acids. The germline gives CDR1 LGHNA, CDR2 YNFKEQ. The CDR3 DNA reads TGTGCCAGCAGGACTTTAGCGGGAGGGCCTCTGACAGATACGCAGTATTTT. Protein: CASRTLAGGPLTDTQYF.

The chain has TRBV7-8 and TRBJ2-7; 9 bases match TRBD2. The CDR3 runs 14 residues. Germline CDR1 reads SGHVS; CDR2 reads FQNEAQ. V shed 3 bases, J shed 2 bases, and the junction held 2 bases outside the gene matches. The CDR3 nucleotides are TGTGCCAGCAGCTTGACTAGCGGAGCCTACGAGCAGTACTTC. The encoded protein is CASSLTSGAYEQYF.

The chain uses TRBV5-1 and TRBJ1-4; 7 positions match TRBD1. Germline V gene data show CDR1 as SGHRS and CDR2 as YFSETQ. This CDR3 has 14 residues. V dropped 4 bases and J dropped 7; count of bases not matched to a gene: 7. The CDR3 DNA follows: TGCGCCAGCAGCGTCCGGGACAGAGGTGAAAAACTGTTTTTT. This codes for CASSVRDRGEKLFF.